These 21 T cell receptor beta chains came from one sample sequenced in a study of blood T cells in healthy people across ages. A second about 6 to 11 cycle PCR used barcoded and J-beta primers. TCRdb reprocessed the 5' RACE reads with MiXCR, giving one entry per CDR3 protein. The sample holds about 900,000 distinct CDR3 sequences, around two thirds seen once. The material sequenced was blood. Receptors originate from a man aged 25 to 40 in good health.

The V and J genes are TRBV5-1 and TRBJ2-5; D gene uncertain. The J call is doubtful: the DNA matches TRBJ2-4 better. The CDR3 is 16 amino acids. Germline loops: CDR1 SGHRS, CDR2 YFSETQ. The CDR3 region is CASSSTRLIAKNIQYF. CDR3 nucleotides: TGCGCCAGCAGCTCCACAAGGTTAATAGCCAAAAACATTCAGTACTTC.

This clonotype was counted once. One junction end does not reproduce the germline sequence, and a read error may be involved. This chain links TRBV10-3 with TRBJ2-5; 7 nucleotides agree with TRBD1. Germline V CDR1 and CDR2: ENHRY, SYGVKD. This CDR3 comprises 14 residues. The CDR3 protein is CAITQTGYQETQYF. The CDR3 nucleotides are TGTGCCATCACTCAGACAGGGTACCAAGAAACCCAGTACTTC.

The V gene is TRBV5-1, the J gene TRBJ2-2; 10 bases agree with TRBD1. This CDR3 has 16 residues. The V gene's germline CDR1 is SGHRS and CDR2 YFSETQ. Trimming at V came to 2 bases and at J to 7 bases, leaving 8 bases not matched to a gene. CDR3 nucleotide sequence: TGCGCCAGCAGCTTTCCGGGACAGGGGACTATCGGGGAGCTGTTTTTT. As protein: CASSFPGQGTIGELFF.

The J gene is TRBJ2-5, the V gene TRBV21-1; the table's D call, TRBD1, has no DNA check behind it. TRBV21-1 is a pseudogene. The CDR3 spans 15 residues. In nucleotides, the CDR3 is TGTGCCAGCAGCCCCCGGACACCCTCAAAAGAGACCCAGTACTTC. It specifies CASSPRTPSKETQYF.

Only a few counts were recorded for this clonotype. This chain connects TRBV20-1 to TRBJ2-1; D is perhaps TRBD1 (7 bases). V was shortened by 7 bases and J by 6 bases, with 13 bases between the two germline ends. This CDR3 comprises 12 residues. Germline V CDR1 and CDR2: DFQATT, SNEGSKA (reference sequence). The CDR3 region is CSVLQGGNEQFF. The DNA of the CDR3 is TGCAGTGTCCTTCAGGGGGGCAATGAGCAGTTCTTC.

This clonotype was seen a handful of times. The J gene is TRBJ2-3, the V gene TRBV7-2; no reliable D call. Trimming took off 5 bases at V and 2 bases at J, with 5 bases between the two ends. Germline V gene data show CDR1 as SGHTA and CDR2 as FQGNSA. The CDR3 runs 12 residues. This CDR3 reads CASSTYTDTQYF. CDR3 DNA sequence: TGTGCCAGCAGCACTTACACAGATACGCAGTATTTT. The full variable domain, its missing parts supplied by reference TRBV7-2 and TRBJ2-3, is GAGVSQSPSNKVTEKGKDVELRCDPISGHTALYWYRQSLGQGLEFLIYFQGNSAPDKSGLPSDRFSAERTGGSVSTLTIQRTQQEDSAVYLCASSTYTDTQYFGPGTRLTVL.

This rearrangement joins TRBV20-1 to TRBJ2-4, with 8 bases identical to TRBD2. The DNA end is a closer match to TRBJ2-7, so the J assignment may be wrong. The germline V gene encodes CDR1 DFQATT and CDR2 SNEGSKA (reference sequence). CDR3 size: 17 residues. The CDR3 DNA is TGCAGTGCTAGACGGATGGCGGGGGGCCAAACCCCCTACGAGCAGTACTTC. Protein: CSARRMAGGQTPYEQYF.

The chain recombines TRBV7-2 with TRBJ1-2; maybe TRBD1 (5 bases). CDR1 and CDR2 (germline): SGHTA, FQGNSA. The V and J ends lost 6 bases and 0 bases respectively, with 14 bases between them. The CDR3 length is 15 residues. The DNA for the CDR3 is TGTGCCAGCAGGAGGGGAGCAGAAGCTAACTATGGCTACACCTTC. This codes for CASRRGAEANYGYTF. The full variable domain, completed using reference TRBV7-2 and TRBJ1-2, is GAGVSQSPSNKVTEKGKDVELRCDPISGHTALYWYRQSLGQGLEFLIYFQGNSAPDKSGLPSDRFSAERTGGSVSTLTIQRTQQEDSAVYLCASRRGAEANYGYTFGSGTRLTVV.

This clonotype appeared a few times. J is TRBJ2-3 and V is TRBV20-1, with 10 bases fitting TRBD2. Germline V gene lookup returns CDR1 DFQATT and CDR2 SNEGSKA (reference sequence). The CDR3 is made up of 15 amino acids. With V trimmed by 4 bases and J by 5 bases, 9 bases remained unmatched. In nucleotides, the CDR3 is TGCAGTGCTACAGAACTAGCGGGGTTTGAAGATACGCAGTATTTT. As protein: CSATELAGFEDTQYF.

The CDR3 is CASSIGWGTGELFF. The CDR3 nucleotides read TGTGCCAGTTCGATAGGATGGGGCACCGGGGAGCTGTTTTTT. The chain is built from TRBV25-1 and TRBJ2-2; D uncertain. V lost 9 bases and J 4 bases, leaving 15 bases between the germline ends. This CDR3 has 14 amino acids. Germline V gene lookup returns CDR1 MGHDK and CDR2 SYGVNS. Drawing the rest from reference TRBV25-1 and TRBJ2-2, the complete variable domain is EADIYQTPRYLVIGTGKKITLECSQTMGHDKMYWYQQDPGMELHLIHYSYGVNSTEKGDLSSESTVSRIRTEHFPLTLESARPSHTSQYLCASSIGWGTGELFFGEGSRLTVL.

CDR3 in amino acids: CATSREGARNSPLHF. CDR3 sequence (DNA): TGTGCCACCAGCAGAGAAGGGGCACGTAATTCACCCCTCCACTTT. The chain is built from TRBV15 and TRBJ1-6; D may be TRBD1 (5 bases). Trimming removed 0 bases from V and 6 bases from J, with 9 bases in between. The CDR3 is made up of 15 amino acids. Per the germline V gene, CDR1 is LNHNV and CDR2 is YYDKDF (reference sequence).

V gene TRBV4-3 combines with J gene TRBJ2-1; 7 bases agree with TRBD2. Losses at the gene ends were 8 bases for V and 7 bases for J; bases not matched to a gene: 8. Germline CDR1 is LGHNA and CDR2 is YSLEER. There are 13 residues in the CDR3. The CDR3 coding sequence is TGCGCCAGCTCCAGAGCGGGGAGGAATGAGCAGTTCTTC. Translation gives CASSRAGRNEQFF.

The CDR3 DNA reads TGTGCCAGCAGCCAAGATAGCAACAGCGTTTATAGCAATCAGCCCCAGCATTTT. Translating gives CASSQDSNSVYSNQPQHF. This rearrangement joins TRBV4-2 to TRBJ1-5; no clear D. The CDR3 loop spans 18 amino acids. Germline V gene lookup returns CDR1 LGHNA and CDR2 YNFKEQ. The V end lost 0 bases, the J end lost 0 bases, and 15 bases lay between the germline ends.

In its sample, this clonotype was seen a few times. V gene TRBV29-1 combines with J gene TRBJ2-3; 7 bases are shared with TRBD2. CDR3 size: 15 residues. V trimming: 3 bases; J trimming: 4 bases; junction bases outside the gene matches: 10. Germline V lookup: CDR1 SQVTM, CDR2 ANQGSEA. The CDR3 sequence: CSVEGRSGVADTQYF. CDR3 DNA sequence: TGCAGCGTTGAGGGTCGGAGCGGGGTGGCAGATACGCAGTATTTT.

In this sample, this clonotype turned up once. The chain uses TRBV28 and TRBJ2-7, with 7 bases that match TRBD2. The length of the CDR3 is 15 residues. The germline V gene encodes CDR1 MDHEN and CDR2 SYDVKM. Trimming at V came to 2 bases and at J to 2 bases, leaving 6 bases not matched to a gene. The CDR3 reads CASSLMAGVTYEQYF. Written as DNA, the CDR3 is TGTGCCAGCAGTTTAATGGCGGGGGTGACCTACGAGCAGTACTTC.

The rearrangement joins TRBV6-2 or TRBV6-3 to TRBJ2-2, with D hard to call. This CDR3 region has 12 residues. Trimming shortened V by 8 bases and J by 4 bases, and 8 bases separated the two germline ends. Per germline, CDR1 MNHEY and CDR2 SVGEGT. The CDR3 protein is CASHKFTGELFF. The CDR3 coding sequence is TGTGCCAGCCACAAGTTCACCGGGGAGCTGTTTTTT.

As for this clonotype: Given a much more abundant clone one base away, this may be a read error. The chain employs TRBV7-2 and TRBJ1-2; D might be TRBD1 (5 bases). V lost 1 base to trimming and J lost 6 bases, with 15 bases between them. CDR3 length: 15 amino acids. Germline V gene sequence: CDR1 SGHTA, CDR2 FQGNSA. This CDR3 is CASSLVGGKNDGYTF. The CDR3 DNA sequence: TGTGCCAGCAGCTTAGTGGGGGGGAAGAACGATGGCTACACCTTC.

The V gene is TRBV12-3 or TRBV12-4, the J gene TRBJ1-5, with 7 positions matching TRBD1. V lost 5 bases and J lost 1; bases outside the gene matches: 11. CDR3 length: 17 amino acids. The CDR3 is CASSPHTGQISNQPQHF. The CDR3 nucleotides are TGTGCCAGCAGTCCTCACACGGGACAGATCAGCAATCAGCCCCAGCATTTT.

As for this clonotype: A junction boundary mismatches the germline segment, possibly from a read error. V usage is TRBV6-5 and J usage is TRBJ2-6, with D unclear. Germline CDR1 is MNHEY and CDR2 is SVGAGI. This CDR3 spans 13 amino acids. The DNA for the CDR3 is TGTACCAGCTACCGCTCTGGGGCCAACGTCCTGACTTTC. Protein: CTSYRSGANVLTF.

In its sample, this clonotype was seen a few times. The chain carries TRBV6-5 and TRBJ2-7; 7 bases align to TRBD1. With 6 bases clipped from V and 1 base from J, the junction kept 6 bases outside the gene matches. Germline CDR1 reads MNHEY; CDR2 reads SVGAGI. The CDR3 loop spans 14 amino acids. DNA of the CDR3: TGTGCCAGCAGCCGGGACAGTAGGTCCTACGAGCAGTACTTC. This gives the protein CASSRDSRSYEQYF.

The gene calls are TRBV7-2 and TRBJ2-1; 7 bases are a match to TRBD1. Looked up from germline, CDR1 is SGHTA and CDR2 is FQGNSA. With 5 bases clipped from V and 12 bases from J, the junction kept 13 bases outside the gene matches. CDR3 length: 14 amino acids. The CDR3 loop reads CASSTKRGGLGQFF. CDR3 coding DNA: TGTGCCAGCAGCACCAAGAGAGGGGGCTTGGGGCAGTTCTTC.